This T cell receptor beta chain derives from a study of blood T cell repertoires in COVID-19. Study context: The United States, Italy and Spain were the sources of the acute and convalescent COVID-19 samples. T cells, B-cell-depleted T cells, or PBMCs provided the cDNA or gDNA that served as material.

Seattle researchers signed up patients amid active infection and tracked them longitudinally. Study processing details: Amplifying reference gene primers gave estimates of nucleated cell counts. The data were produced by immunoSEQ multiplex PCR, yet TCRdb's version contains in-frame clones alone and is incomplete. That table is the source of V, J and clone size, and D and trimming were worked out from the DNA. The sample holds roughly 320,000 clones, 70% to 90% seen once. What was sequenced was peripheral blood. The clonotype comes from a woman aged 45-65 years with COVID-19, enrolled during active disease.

In DNA form, the CDR3 reads TGCGCCAGCAGTGGCCGACAGGGCCTAAACACTGAAGCTTTCTTT. Translated, it gives CASSGRQGLNTEAFF. This rearrangement joins TRBV10-1 to TRBJ1-1, with 7 bases aligning to TRBD1. Per germline, CDR1 WNHNN and CDR2 SYGVQD (reference sequence). CDR3 length: 15 amino acids. With 4 bases clipped from V and 2 bases from J, the junction kept 7 bases outside the gene matches.